The 25 T cell receptor beta chains below were found in one sample sequenced in a study of T cell responses to AZD1222 COVID-19 vaccine. Profiled with immunoSEQ multiplex PCR; TCRdb holds only in-frame clones, not every one. The sample contains about 140,000 clones, over 85% of which appear only once. Material: peripheral blood, obtained on day 0 of MenACWY control vaccination. All receptors derive from an adult in good health.

The chain joins TRBV4-1 to TRBJ1-5; D gene uncertain. Per germline, CDR1 MGHRA and CDR2 YSYEKL. The CDR3 spans 13 residues. V was trimmed by 4 bases and J by 11 bases, leaving 15 bases between them. The CDR3 here is CASSPLLLESQHF. CDR3 nucleotides: TGCGCCAGCAGCCCCCTACTATTAGAGTCCCAGCATTTT.

V usage is TRBV6-5 and J usage is TRBJ1-2, with 10 bases that match TRBD1. The CDR3 has 12 residues. The V gene end was trimmed by 6 bases and the J gene end by 6 bases; junction bases not matched to a gene: 1. Per the germline V gene, CDR1 is MNHEY and CDR2 is SVGAGI. In nucleotides, the CDR3 is TGTGCCAGCAGGACAGGGGGCGATGGCTACACCTTC. Amino acid sequence: CASRTGGDGYTF.

The chain uses TRBV3-1 (or the pseudogene TRBV3-2) and TRBJ2-2; D remains unclear. The length of the CDR3 is 15 residues. Germline V CDR1 and CDR2: LGHDT, YNNKEL (reference sequence). With 0 bases removed from V and 4 bases from J, the gap between germline ends came to 9 bases. CDR3 nucleotides: TGTGCCAGCAGCCAAGACTTTCGGAGCACCGGGGAGCTGTTTTTT. It translates to CASSQDFRSTGELFF.

The chain has TRBV4-2 and TRBJ2-3; 11 bases line up with TRBD2. The CDR3 is 19 residues long. V lost 0 bases to trimming and J lost 4 bases; unmatched junction nucleotides: 12. The germline gives CDR1 LGHNA, CDR2 YNFKEQ. This chain's CDR3 is CASSQDRGIAGGPPDTQYF. For the CDR3, the DNA is TGTGCCAGCAGCCAAGACCGTGGAATAGCGGGGGGGCCACCAGATACGCAGTATTTT.

This clone came up a few times. The chain links TRBV7-9 to TRBJ1-5, with a tentative D call TRBD1 (6 bases). The CDR3 totals 15 residues. Per germline, CDR1 SEHNR and CDR2 FQNEAQ (reference sequence). V lost 4 bases and J lost 6, with 16 bases in between. For the CDR3, the DNA is TGTGCCAGCAGCTCCGACGGACAGATTTCTCAGCCCCAGCATTTT. Its translation: CASSSDGQISQPQHF. Based on the CDR3 plus reference TRBV7-9 and TRBJ1-5, the full variable domain is DTGVSQNPRHKITKRGQNVTFRCDPISEHNRLYWYRQTLGQGPEFLTYFQNEAQLEKSRLLSDRFSAERPKGSFSTLEIQRTEQGDSAMYLCASSSDGQISQPQHFGDGTRLSIL.

The rearrangement uses TRBV24-1 and TRBJ2-7; tentatively, D is TRBD1 (6 bases). V gave up 7 bases and J gave up 5 bases, with 23 bases separating them. The CDR3 extends over 16 amino acids. CDR1 and CDR2 from the germline V gene are KGHDR and SFDVKD. The CDR3 spells CATRSAGTPPGHEQYF. The CDR3 coding sequence is TGTGCCACCAGGAGCGCCGGGACACCCCCAGGCCACGAGCAGTACTTC.

This clone has a single count. V is TRBV18 and J is TRBJ1-1; D unclear. Germline CDR1 reads KGHSH; CDR2 reads LQKENI. The V and J ends lost 4 bases and 1 base respectively, with 7 bases between them. This CDR3 region has 13 residues. CDR3 in DNA: TGTGCCAGCTCACAGGGTCCGAACACTGAAGCTTTCTTT. This translates into CASSQGPNTEAFF.

This chain connects TRBV15 to TRBJ1-1, with a weak D call TRBD1 (5 bases). Trimming removed 6 bases from V and 1 base from J, with 15 bases in between. The CDR3 is 15 amino acids. The germline V gene has CDR1 LNHNV and CDR2 YYDKDF (reference sequence). The CDR3 DNA sequence: TGTGCCACCAGTAGGGACGTCAATTGGAACACTGAAGCTTTCTTT. It is translated as CATSRDVNWNTEAFF.

The chain has TRBV5-6 and TRBJ2-7; 8 nucleotides align to TRBD2. Germline loops: CDR1 SGHDT, CDR2 YYEEEE. V shed 4 bases and J 7 bases; nucleotides not matched to a gene: 13. There are 15 residues in the CDR3. CDR3 amino acids: CASSSGYGRAGEQYF. As DNA, the CDR3 is TGTGCCAGCAGCAGTGGGTACGGGAGGGCTGGTGAGCAGTACTTC.

The chain is built from TRBV6-5 and TRBJ1-5; no clear D. The germline V gene encodes CDR1 MNHEY and CDR2 SVGAGI. The CDR3 length is 14 residues. The ends were cut back, 7 bases at V and 3 bases at J, with 13 bases in the middle. The CDR3 nucleotides are TGTGCCAGCAAGAGGACCCAGCCCAATCAGCCCCAGCATTTT. Its protein product is CASKRTQPNQPQHF.

V usage is TRBV6-2 or TRBV6-3 and J usage is TRBJ1-1; D call uncertain. Germline V gene data show CDR1 as MNHEY and CDR2 as SVGEGT. Trimming left V 2 bases short and J 0 bases short, with 4 bases between. This CDR3 is 13 amino acids long. The CDR3 sequence: CASSYVMNTEAFF. CDR3 coding DNA: TGTGCCAGCAGTTACGTAATGAACACTGAAGCTTTCTTT.

The V call is TRBV5-5, the J call TRBJ1-2; D is undetermined. Trimming left V 2 bases short and J 5 bases short, with 10 bases between. Looked up from germline, CDR1 is SGHKS and CDR2 is YYEKEE (reference sequence). CDR3 length: 13 residues. This chain's CDR3 is CASSFSGPYGYTF. DNA of the CDR3: TGTGCCAGCAGCTTCAGTGGGCCTTATGGCTACACCTTC.

This chain joins TRBV11-2 and TRBJ1-3, with D unresolved. Between the trimmed V and J ends, which lost 4 bases and 1 base, there was a span of 11 bases. The CDR3 loop spans 15 amino acids. The germline V gene has CDR1 SGHAT and CDR2 FQNNGV. The CDR3 nucleotides read TGTGCCAGCAGCTCACAAGGGATATCTGGAAACACCATATATTTT. Its translation: CASSSQGISGNTIYF.

This rearrangement joins TRBV2 to TRBJ2-2; the D is unclear. Per germline, CDR1 SNHLY and CDR2 FYNNEI. The CDR3 loop spans 14 amino acids. Trimming stripped 3 bases from V and 1 base from J, with 6 bases between. The CDR3 region has the DNA TGTGCCAGCAGTGAGACCTGGAACACCGGGGAGCTGTTTTTT. Amino acids: CASSETWNTGELFF.

The chain recombines TRBV27 with TRBJ1-1; D remains ambiguous. Germline values: CDR1 MNHEY, CDR2 SMNVEV (reference sequence). This CDR3 region has 14 residues. Trimming removed 6 bases at V and 3 bases at J, with 14 bases between. CDR3 bases: TGTGCCAGCAGGTACGGAAGCCTGGACACTGAAGCTTTCTTT. This codes for CASRYGSLDTEAFF.

The V gene is TRBV15, the J gene TRBJ1-1, with a weak D call TRBD1 (5 bases). CDR1 LNHNV and CDR2 YYDKDF come from the germline V gene (reference sequence). The CDR3 consists of 14 residues. Trimming pared 2 bases from V and 0 bases from J, leaving 7 bases between. The CDR3, as DNA: TGTGCCACCAGCAGAAGACAGTTGAACACTGAAGCTTTCTTT. This gives the protein CATSRRQLNTEAFF.

The chain couples TRBV7-9 to TRBJ2-1; 8 nucleotides line up with TRBD1. V gave up 5 bases and J gave up 3 bases; unmatched junction bases: 6. The CDR3 totals 15 residues. Germline CDR1 SEHNR, CDR2 FQNEAQ (reference sequence). The CDR3 protein is CASSKDRVRYNEQFF. CDR3 bases: TGTGCCAGCAGCAAGGACAGGGTTCGCTACAATGAGCAGTTCTTC. Combining the CDR3 with reference TRBV7-9 and TRBJ2-1 gives the whole variable domain DTGVSQNPRHKITKRGQNVTFRCDPISEHNRLYWYRQTLGQGPEFLTYFQNEAQLEKSRLLSDRFSAERPKGSFSTLEIQRTEQGDSAMYLCASSKDRVRYNEQFFGPGTRLTVL.

This rearrangement joins TRBV6-1 to TRBJ1-2; 7 nucleotides match TRBD1. The CDR3 sequence is 14 residues long. Germline V gene sequence: CDR1 MNHNS, CDR2 SASEGT. With V trimmed by 1 base and J by 8 bases, 7 bases remained unmatched. This CDR3 reads CASSEEQGSDGYTF. CDR3 in DNA: TGTGCCAGCAGTGAAGAACAGGGGTCCGACGGCTACACCTTC.

The rearrangement links TRBV19 to TRBJ1-4; 7 bases line up with TRBD1. The V gene end was trimmed by 5 bases and the J gene end by 7 bases; junction bases not matched to a gene: 7. CDR1 LNHDA and CDR2 SQIVND come from the germline V gene (reference sequence). CDR3 length equals 14 residues. The CDR3 DNA reads TGTGCCAGTAGTGGAGCACAGGGGTTTGAAAAACTGTTTTTT. Translation gives CASSGAQGFEKLFF.

The V call is TRBV5-4, the J call TRBJ2-1; 7 positions match TRBD1. V shed 4 bases, J shed 0 bases, and the junction held 7 bases outside the gene matches. The CDR3 contains 16 residues. Germline V gene data show CDR1 as SGHNT and CDR2 as YYREEE (reference sequence). Here the CDR3 DNA reads TGTGCCAGCAGCACACGACAGGGACCCTCCTACAATGAGCAGTTCTTC. Translated: CASSTRQGPSYNEQFF.

V gene TRBV25-1 combines with J gene TRBJ2-3, with D possibly called TRBD1 or TRBD2 (5 bases each). With 3 bases removed from V and 9 bases from J, the gap between germline ends came to 16 bases. CDR1 and CDR2 (germline): MGHDK, SYGVNS. This CDR3 contains 14 residues. The DNA for the CDR3 is TGTGCCAGCAGTGACCGTGGGGGAATTAGGACGCAGTATTTT. This translates into CASSDRGGIRTQYF.

The V and J genes are TRBV6-4 and TRBJ1-1; D is unclear. Germline V gene data show CDR1 as MRHNA and CDR2 as SNTAGT. V shed 5 bases and J shed 4 bases, with 11 bases lying between them. CDR3 length equals 13 residues. CDR3 amino acids: CASSSRGGTEAFF. The CDR3 DNA is TGTGCCAGCAGTTCGCGGGGTGGCACTGAAGCTTTCTTT.

The chain employs TRBV7-3 and TRBJ1-1; D not resolved. The CDR3 sequence is 14 residues long. Germline loops: CDR1 SGHTA, CDR2 FQGTGA. Trimming removed 5 bases at V and 1 base at J, with 11 bases between. The CDR3 sequence is CASSLSAANTEAFF. The CDR3 bases are TGTGCCAGCAGCCTCTCCGCAGCGAACACTGAAGCTTTCTTT.

The rearrangement uses TRBV7-8 and TRBJ1-1, with a weak D call TRBD1 (5 bases). V lost 2 bases and J lost 4, with 17 bases in between. The CDR3 extends over 16 amino acids. CDR1 and CDR2 (germline): SGHVS, FQNEAQ. As DNA, the CDR3 is TGTGCCAGCAGCTTACTCGGCCGGGGAGGGGTCACTGAAGCTTTCTTT. Translated: CASSLLGRGGVTEAFF. The full variable domain, completed using reference TRBV7-8 and TRBJ1-1, is GAGVSQSPRYKVAKRGQDVALRCDPISGHVSLFWYQQALGQGPEFLTYFQNEAQLDKSGLPSDRFFAERPEGSVSTLKIQRTQQEDSAVYLCASSLLGRGGVTEAFFGQGTRLTVV.

The V gene is TRBV12-3 or TRBV12-4, the J gene TRBJ2-5; no clear D gene. Trimming removed 6 bases from V and 6 bases from J, with 11 bases in between. This CDR3 region has 12 residues. The CDR3 loop is CASSPSEQTQYF. The CDR3 DNA sequence: TGTGCCAGCAGCCCCAGCGAGCAGACCCAGTACTTC.